The source of this T cell receptor beta chain is a study of blood T cell repertoires in COVID-19. Study in general: From T cells, B-cell-depleted T cells, or PBMCs came the material, which was cDNA or gDNA.

Seattle patients were enrolled while actively infected and followed longitudinally. The protocol was immunoSEQ multiplex PCR, while the TCRdb copy is restricted to in-frame clones and leaves out a portion. The table shows some 80,000 clones, with about 88% occurring only once. The CDR3 covers 13 residues. CDR1 is SGDLS, CDR2 YYNGEE, per germline. The V segment lost 4 bases and the J segment 5 bases; nucleotides outside the gene matches: 5. This clone appeared a few times. What was sequenced was peripheral blood. The origin of this receptor is a man in his fifties or sixties with COVID-19, enrolled during active disease. This rearrangement joins TRBV9 to TRBJ1-2; 7 bases map to TRBD1. The CDR3 loop is CASSQDRWYGYTF. The CDR3, as DNA: TGTGCCAGCAGCCAGGACAGGTGGTATGGCTACACCTTC.